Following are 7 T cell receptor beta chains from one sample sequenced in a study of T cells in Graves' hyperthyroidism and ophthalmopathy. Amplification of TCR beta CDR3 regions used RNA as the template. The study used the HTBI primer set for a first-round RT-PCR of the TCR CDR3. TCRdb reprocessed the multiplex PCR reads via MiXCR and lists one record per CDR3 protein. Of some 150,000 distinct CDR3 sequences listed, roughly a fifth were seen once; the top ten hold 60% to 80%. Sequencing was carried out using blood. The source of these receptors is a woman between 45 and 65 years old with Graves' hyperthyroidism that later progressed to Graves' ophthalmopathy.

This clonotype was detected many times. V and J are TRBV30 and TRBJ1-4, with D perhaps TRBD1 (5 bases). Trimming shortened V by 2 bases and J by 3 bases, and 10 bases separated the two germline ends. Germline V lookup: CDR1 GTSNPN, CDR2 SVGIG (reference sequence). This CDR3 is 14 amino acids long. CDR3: CAWSLGVPNEKLFF. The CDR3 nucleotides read TGTGCCTGGAGTCTAGGGGTCCCTAATGAAAAACTGTTTTTT.

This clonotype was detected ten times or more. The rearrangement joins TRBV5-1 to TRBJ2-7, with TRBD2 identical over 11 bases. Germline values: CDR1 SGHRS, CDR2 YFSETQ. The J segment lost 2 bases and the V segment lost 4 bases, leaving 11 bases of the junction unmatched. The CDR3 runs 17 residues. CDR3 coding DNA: TGCGCCAGCAGCGCAATACTCCAGACTAGCGGGGCCTACGAGCAGTACTTC. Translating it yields CASSAILQTSGAYEQYF.

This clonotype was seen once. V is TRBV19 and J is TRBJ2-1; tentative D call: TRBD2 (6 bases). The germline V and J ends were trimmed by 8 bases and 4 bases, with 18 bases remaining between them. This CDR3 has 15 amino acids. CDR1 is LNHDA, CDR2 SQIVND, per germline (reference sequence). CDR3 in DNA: TGTGCCAGTGGTCGGAGGGCCGAGGGATACAATGAGCAGTTCTTC. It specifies CASGRRAEGYNEQFF.

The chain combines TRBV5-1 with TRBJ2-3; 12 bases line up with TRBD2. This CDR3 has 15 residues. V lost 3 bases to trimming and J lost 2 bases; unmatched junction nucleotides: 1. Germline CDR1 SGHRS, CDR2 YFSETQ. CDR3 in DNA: TGCGCCAGCAGCTCTAGCGGGAGGGCCACAGATACGCAGTATTTT. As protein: CASSSSGRATDTQYF.

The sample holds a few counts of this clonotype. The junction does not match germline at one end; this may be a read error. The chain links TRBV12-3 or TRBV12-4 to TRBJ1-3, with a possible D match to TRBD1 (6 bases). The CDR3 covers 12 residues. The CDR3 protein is CAWGGPGNTIYF. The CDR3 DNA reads TGCGCCTGGGGGGGCCCCGGAAACACCATATATTTT.

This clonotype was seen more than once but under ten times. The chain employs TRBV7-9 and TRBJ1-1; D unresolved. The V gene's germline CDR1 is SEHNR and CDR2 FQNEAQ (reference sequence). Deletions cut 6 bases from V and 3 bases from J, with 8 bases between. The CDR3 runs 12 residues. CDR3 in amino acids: CASRYMDTEAFF. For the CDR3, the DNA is TGTGCCAGCAGGTACATGGACACTGAAGCTTTCTTT.

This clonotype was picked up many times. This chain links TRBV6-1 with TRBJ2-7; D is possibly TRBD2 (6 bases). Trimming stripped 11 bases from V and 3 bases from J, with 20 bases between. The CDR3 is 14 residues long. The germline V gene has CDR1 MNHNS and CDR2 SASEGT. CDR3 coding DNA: TGTGCCGTCCCCGGAGGGGCAGACCACTACGAGCAGTACTTC. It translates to CAVPGGADHYEQYF.